This T cell receptor (beta chain) was identified during a study of blood T cell repertoires in COVID-19. Generated by immunoSEQ multiplex PCR, the TCRdb table keeps only in-frame clones and is missing some. The top ten clones hold around 2.7% of a sample with 170,000 or so clones, approximately 86% of them seen once. The V and J ends lost 7 bases and 4 bases, in that order; junction bases with no gene match: 7. This CDR3 spans 15 amino acids. Germline V gene sequence: CDR1 MNHEY, CDR2 SMNVEV (reference sequence). Sequences were obtained from peripheral blood. The TCR originated in a man in his forties with active or convalescent COVID-19. V and J are TRBV27 and TRBJ2-5; TRBD2 agrees at 12 bases. The CDR3 DNA is TGTGCCAGCAACCCTACTAGCGGGGGGCTAGAGACCCAGTACTTC. Translated, it gives CASNPTSGGLETQYF.